This T cell receptor (beta chain) was sequenced for a study of shared clonotypes between healthy human individuals. Study-level points and caveats: Richness estimates generally favored naive over memory subsets.

Concerning this clone itself: Its antigen is undetermined.

Each subset's genomic DNA was shared equally among a number of immunoSEQ plates. Using immunoSEQ multiplex PCR, the repertoire was profiled, and TCRdb retains in-frame clones only, with some absent. The sample includes some 2.4 million clones, 80% to 95% of them seen just once. Germline assignment: CDR1 KGHSH and CDR2 LQKENI. V dropped 0 bases and J dropped 3 bases, with 15 bases sitting between them. The CDR3 covers 16 residues. Each donor was a Caucasian adult residing in Nashville, Tennessee. CD4+ cells were split into CD45RA+ naive and CD45RA-negative memory subsets. This chain joins TRBV18 and TRBJ2-7; D might be TRBD1 (6 bases). The sequence derives from a man aged 18-30 years in good health. Some clones in this sample may be carry-over from other donors' samples. Sequencing input: naive CD4+ T cells from PBMCs. The subset: CD45RA+ positively selected. As DNA, the CDR3 is TGTGCCAGCTCACCACCCTCGACAGGCTACTACTACGAGCAGTACTTC. It yields the protein CASSPPSTGYYYEQYF.